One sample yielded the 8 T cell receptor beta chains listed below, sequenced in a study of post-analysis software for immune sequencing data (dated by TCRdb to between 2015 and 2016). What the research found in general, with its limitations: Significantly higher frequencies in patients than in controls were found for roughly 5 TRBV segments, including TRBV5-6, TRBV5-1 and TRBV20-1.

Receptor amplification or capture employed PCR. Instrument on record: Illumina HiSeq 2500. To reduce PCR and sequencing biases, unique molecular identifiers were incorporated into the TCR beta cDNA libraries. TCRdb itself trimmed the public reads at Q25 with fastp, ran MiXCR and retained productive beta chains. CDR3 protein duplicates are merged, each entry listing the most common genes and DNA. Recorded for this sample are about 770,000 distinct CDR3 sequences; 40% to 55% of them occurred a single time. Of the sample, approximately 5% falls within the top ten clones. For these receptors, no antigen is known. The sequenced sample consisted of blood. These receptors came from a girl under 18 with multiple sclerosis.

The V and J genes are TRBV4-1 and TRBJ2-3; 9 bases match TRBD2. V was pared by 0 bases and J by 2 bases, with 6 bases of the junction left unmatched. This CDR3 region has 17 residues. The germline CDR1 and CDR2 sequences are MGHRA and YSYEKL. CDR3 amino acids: CASSQDPSGTFTDTQYF. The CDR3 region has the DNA TGCGCCAGCAGCCAAGATCCTAGCGGGACCTTCACAGATACGCAGTATTTT.

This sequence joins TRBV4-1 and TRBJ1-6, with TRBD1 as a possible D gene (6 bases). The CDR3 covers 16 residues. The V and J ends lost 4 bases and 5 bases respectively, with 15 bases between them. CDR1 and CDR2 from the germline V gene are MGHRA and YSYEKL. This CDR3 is CASSPTGALDNSPLHF. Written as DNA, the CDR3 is TGCGCCAGCAGCCCAACGGGGGCTCTAGATAATTCACCCCTCCACTTT.

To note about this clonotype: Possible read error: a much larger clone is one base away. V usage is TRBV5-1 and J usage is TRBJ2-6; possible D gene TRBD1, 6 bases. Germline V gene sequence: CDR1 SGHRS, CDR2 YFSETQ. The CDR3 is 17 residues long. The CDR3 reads CASSLAGQISGANVRTF. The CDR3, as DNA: TGCGCCAGCAGCTTGGCTGGACAGATCTCTGGGGCCAACGTCCGGACTTTC.

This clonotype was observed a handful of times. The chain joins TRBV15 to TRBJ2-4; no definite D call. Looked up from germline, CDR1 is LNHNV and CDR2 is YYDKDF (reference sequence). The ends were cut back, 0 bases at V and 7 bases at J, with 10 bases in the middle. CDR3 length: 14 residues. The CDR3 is CATSRESHANIQYF. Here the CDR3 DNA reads TGTGCCACCAGCAGAGAGTCACACGCCAACATTCAGTACTTC.

CDR3 nucleotide sequence: TGTGCCACCAGTGATTTGGGTGAGCAGTTCTTC. This codes for CATSDLGEQFF. The chain employs TRBV24-1 and TRBJ2-1, with D unresolved. CDR1 and CDR2 (germline): KGHDR, SFDVKD. Trimming removed 0 bases from V and 9 bases from J, with 2 bases in between. This CDR3 comprises 11 residues.

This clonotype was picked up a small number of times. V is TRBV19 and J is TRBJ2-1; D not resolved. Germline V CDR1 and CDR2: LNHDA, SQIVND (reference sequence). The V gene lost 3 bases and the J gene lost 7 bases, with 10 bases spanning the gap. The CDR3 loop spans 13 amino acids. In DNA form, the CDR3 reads TGTGCCAGTAGTATTGAGGATTGGAATGAGCAGTTCTTC. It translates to CASSIEDWNEQFF.

The CDR3: CAIRQGGSANEQFF. Written as DNA, the CDR3 is TGTGCCATCAGGCAGGGAGGGTCTGCGAATGAGCAGTTCTTC. The chain employs TRBV10-3 and TRBJ2-1, with 7 bases lining up with TRBD2. The germline gives CDR1 ENHRY, CDR2 SYGVKD. J lost 7 bases, V lost 6 bases, and 9 bases had no gene match. CDR3 size: 14 residues.

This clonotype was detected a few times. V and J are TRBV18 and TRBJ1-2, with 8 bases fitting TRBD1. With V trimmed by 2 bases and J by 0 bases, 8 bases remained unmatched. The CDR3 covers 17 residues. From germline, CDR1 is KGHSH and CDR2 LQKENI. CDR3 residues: CASSPLQQGVPNYGYTF. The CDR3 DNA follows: TGTGCCAGCTCACCATTACAACAGGGGGTGCCTAACTATGGCTACACCTTC. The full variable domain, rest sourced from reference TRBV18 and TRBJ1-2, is NAGVMQNPRHLVRRRGQEARLRCSPMKGHSHVYWYRQLPEEGLKFMVYLQKENIIDESGMPKERFSAEFPKEGPSILRIQQVVRGDSAAYFCASSPLQQGVPNYGYTFGSGTRLTVV.